Sequencing of this T cell receptor beta chain was carried out in a study of cytomegalovirus exposure and HLA in healthy donors. General study points: What TCR beta sequences reportedly achieved was accurate prediction of HLA-A and HLA-B alleles in most subjects. Later on, a genetic analysis was performed. It linked a missense variant in DCLRE1C with V- and J-gene trimming of TCR beta.

Germline lookup yields CDR1 LNHDA and CDR2 SQIVND (reference sequence). This CDR3 spans 13 amino acids. Trimming removed 7 bases at V and 2 bases at J, with 9 bases between. 13 Jbeta primers and 60 Vbeta primers were used for the PCR. Assay used: immunoSEQ multiplex PCR; TCRdb lists only in-frame clones, some missing. This table holds tens of thousands of clones, approximately 78% found once. In the case of this clone: Its target is not known.

Material: PBMCs. The chain uses TRBV19 and TRBJ1-3; D gene unclear. This TCR derives from a woman younger than 45 in good health and CMV-seronegative. The CDR3 region has the DNA TGTGCCAGTACCCGAACGGCTGGAAACACCATATATTTT. This encodes CASTRTAGNTIYF.